Sequencing of this T cell receptor beta chain was carried out in a study of T cell responses to AZD1222 COVID-19 vaccine (dated by TCRdb to about 2021). About the study as a whole: AZD1222 recipients with second doses at about 4 weeks or about 12 weeks were pooled, because spike-specific TCR depth and breadth did not differ between schedules. Enrollment into the trials was organized by age into subgroups of 18-55, 56-69 and 70-plus years, and those subgroups contained approximately 160, 26 and 62 TCR-sequenced participants, respectively. A total of 233 trial participants underwent TCR sequencing, of whom around 210 had received two doses of AZD1222 and 26 had received two doses of the MenACWY control vaccine.

The meaning of the sample's time point label: baseline before first vaccination. Samples from vaccinated people were obtained from the UK trials COV001 and COV002, which included a single-blind randomized controlled phase 2/3 trial of AZD1222 (ChAdOx1 nCoV-19) in healthy adults. For TCRbeta chain sequencing, PBMC samples were collected from trial participants at day 0 and at day 28 after the second dose. The germline V gene sets CDR1 to LGHNA and CDR2 to YSLEER. Trimmed from V: 0 bases; trimmed from J: 4 bases; junction bases lacking a gene match: 5. The CDR3 spans 16 residues, from the cysteine through the phenylalanine. Just CDR3 DNA is preserved here, 48 bases in frame from base 1. The CDR3 regions of human TCRbeta chains were subjected to immunosequencing. In the paper's pipeline: Repertoire TCRs were matched against a reference library of SARS-CoV-2-specific TCRs generated with the MIRA antigen-specificity platform. Breadth was defined as the fraction of unique TCRs that were SARS-CoV-2-associated. Depth was defined as the fraction of total T cells that were SARS-CoV-2-associated. Each spike-specific TCR was assigned to its reactive spike region and to a CD4 or CD8 class using the MIRA data. Log10-transformed breadth and depth values were compared by one-way ANOVA with Sidak's multiple comparisons tests. This immuneACCESS table, as held by TCRdb, lists in-frame sequences with V and J called but not all clones. Of the missing ones, under half trace to an unresolved V gene in checked studies; the others have no known cause. D and trimming come from the DNA, and the V and J calls and clone size come from that table. The sample table contains under 200,000 clones; only one count was recorded for 88% of them. Jointly, the top ten make up 5.5% of the sample.

A note on this clone: Its specific antigen is unknown. Base qualities were left out, and no much larger clone turns up one base away.

Overall study outcomes, separate from this receptor: Because no day 14 peak-response samples were available, repertoires were characterized only after the peak T cell response. After two AZD1222 doses, spike-specific TCR breadth and depth were significantly higher than at day 0 and than in MenACWY recipients. Participants were mostly white British and included more females than males, and it was suggested by the authors that clonal diversity may have been underestimated. Conclusions about previously exposed vaccinees are limited, since just 5 or 6 AZD1222 recipients were seropositive for SARS-CoV-2 at baseline. Reportedly, close to half of the unique spike-specific TCRs recognized epitopes lying outside the regions that are mutated in the B.1.351 and B.1.1.7 variants. The whole spike protein was spanned by vaccine-associated CD4 TCRs, and dominant responses were seen in regions 160-218 and 743-854. In the small 56-69-year group, the increase in depth fell short of significance, most likely because of low power.

This chain is built from TRBV4-3 and TRBJ2-2; TRBD2 aligns with 7 central bases. This specimen was peripheral blood, taken on day 0 of AZD1222 vaccination. The origin of this receptor is an adult in good health. The DNA sequence follows: TGCGCCAGCAGCCAAGAGCCCGGACTAGTCACCGGGGAGCTGTTTTTT. Its protein is CASSQEPGLVTGELFF.